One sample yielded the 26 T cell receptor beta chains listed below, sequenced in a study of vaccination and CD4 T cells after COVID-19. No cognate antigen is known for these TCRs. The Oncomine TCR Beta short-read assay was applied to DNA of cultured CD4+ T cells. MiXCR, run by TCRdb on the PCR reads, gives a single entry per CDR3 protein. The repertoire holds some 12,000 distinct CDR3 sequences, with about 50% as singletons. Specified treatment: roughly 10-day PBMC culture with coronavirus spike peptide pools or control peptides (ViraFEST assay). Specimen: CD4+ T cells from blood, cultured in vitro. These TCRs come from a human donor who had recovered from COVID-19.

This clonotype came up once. The CDR3 loop reads CASSRREGATEAFF. CDR3 bases: TGTGCCAGCAGCCGCAGGGAGGGGGCCACTGAAGCTTTCTTT. The chain employs TRBV27 and TRBJ1-1; the match to TRBD1 covers 7 bases. Trimming cost V 6 bases and J 4 bases; bases outside gene matches: 8. The CDR3 contains 14 residues. Looked up from germline, CDR1 is MNHEY and CDR2 is SMNVEV (reference sequence).

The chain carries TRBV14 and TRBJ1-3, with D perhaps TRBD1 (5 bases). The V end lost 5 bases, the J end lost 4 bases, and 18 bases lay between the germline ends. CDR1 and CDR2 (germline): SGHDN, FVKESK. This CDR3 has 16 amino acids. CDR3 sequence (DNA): TGTGCCAGCAGCTCGGGACCCCACTTAGGAGGAAACACCATATATTTT. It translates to CASSSGPHLGGNTIYF. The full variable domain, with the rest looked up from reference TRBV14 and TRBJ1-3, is EAGVTQFPSHSVIEKGQTVTLRCDPISGHDNLYWYRRVMGKEIKFLLHFVKESKQDESGMPNNRFLAERTGGTYSTLKVQPAELEDSGVYFCASSSGPHLGGNTIYFGEGSWLTVV.

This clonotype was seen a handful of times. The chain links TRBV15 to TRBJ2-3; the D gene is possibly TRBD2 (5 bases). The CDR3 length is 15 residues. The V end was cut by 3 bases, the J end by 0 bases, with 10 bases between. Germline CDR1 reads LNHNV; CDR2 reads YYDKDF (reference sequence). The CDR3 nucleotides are TGTGCCACCAGCAGTATGGCGGGTAGCACAGATACGCAGTATTTT. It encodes CATSSMAGSTDTQYF.

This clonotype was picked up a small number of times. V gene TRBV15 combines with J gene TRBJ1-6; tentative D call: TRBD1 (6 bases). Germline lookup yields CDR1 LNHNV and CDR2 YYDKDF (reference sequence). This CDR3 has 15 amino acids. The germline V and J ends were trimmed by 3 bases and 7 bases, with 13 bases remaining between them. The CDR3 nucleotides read TGTGCCACCAGCAGCTGGGGGCAACCCAATTCACCCCTCCACTTT. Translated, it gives CATSSWGQPNSPLHF. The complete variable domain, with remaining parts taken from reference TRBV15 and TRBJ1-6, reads DAMVIQNPRYQVTQFGKPVTLSCSQTLNHNVMYWYQQKSSQAPKLLFHYYDKDFNNEADTPDNFQSRRPNTSFCFLDIRSPGLGDTAMYLCATSSWGQPNSPLHFGNGTRLTVT.

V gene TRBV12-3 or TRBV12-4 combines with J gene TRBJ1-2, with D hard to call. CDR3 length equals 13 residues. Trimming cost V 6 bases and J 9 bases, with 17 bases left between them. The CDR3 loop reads CASSPPSVKSYTF. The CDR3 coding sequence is TGTGCCAGCAGCCCCCCAAGTGTGAAGAGCTACACCTTC.

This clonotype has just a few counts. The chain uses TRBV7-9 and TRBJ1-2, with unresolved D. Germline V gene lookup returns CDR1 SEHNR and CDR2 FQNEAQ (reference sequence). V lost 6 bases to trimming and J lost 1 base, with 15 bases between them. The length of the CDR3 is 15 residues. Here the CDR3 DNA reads TGTGCCAGCAGTGGGAATGAGGGCTATAACTATGGCTACACCTTC. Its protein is CASSGNEGYNYGYTF. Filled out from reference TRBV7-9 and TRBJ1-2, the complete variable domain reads DTGVSQNPRHKITKRGQNVTFRCDPISEHNRLYWYRQTLGQGPEFLTYFQNEAQLEKSRLLSDRFSAERPKGSFSTLEIQRTEQGDSAMYLCASSGNEGYNYGYTFGSGTRLTVV.

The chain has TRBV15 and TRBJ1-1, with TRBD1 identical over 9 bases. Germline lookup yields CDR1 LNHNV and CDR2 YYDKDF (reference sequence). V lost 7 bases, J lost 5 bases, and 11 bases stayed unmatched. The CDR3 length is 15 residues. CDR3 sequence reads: CATKDRGGSGTEAFF. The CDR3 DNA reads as TGTGCCACCAAAGACAGGGGGGGATCCGGAACTGAAGCTTTCTTT.

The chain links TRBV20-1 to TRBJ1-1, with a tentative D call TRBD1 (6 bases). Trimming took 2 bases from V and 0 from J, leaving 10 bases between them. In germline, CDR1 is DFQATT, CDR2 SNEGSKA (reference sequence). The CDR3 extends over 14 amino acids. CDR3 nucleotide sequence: TGCAGTGCTAGAACAGGGCTCATGAACACTGAAGCTTTCTTT. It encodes CSARTGLMNTEAFF.

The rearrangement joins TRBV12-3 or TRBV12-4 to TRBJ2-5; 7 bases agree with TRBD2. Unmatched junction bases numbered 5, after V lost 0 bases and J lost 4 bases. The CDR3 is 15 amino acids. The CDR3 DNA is TGTGCCAGCAGTTTAGCCCTTGGGAGGGGAGAGACCCAGTACTTC. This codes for CASSLALGRGETQYF.

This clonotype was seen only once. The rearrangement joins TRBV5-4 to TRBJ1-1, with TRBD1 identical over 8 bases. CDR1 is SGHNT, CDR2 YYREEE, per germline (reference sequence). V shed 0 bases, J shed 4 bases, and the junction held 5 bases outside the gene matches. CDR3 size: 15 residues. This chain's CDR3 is CASSLAGGQGTEAFF. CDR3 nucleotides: TGTGCCAGCAGCTTGGCAGGGGGCCAGGGCACTGAAGCTTTCTTT.

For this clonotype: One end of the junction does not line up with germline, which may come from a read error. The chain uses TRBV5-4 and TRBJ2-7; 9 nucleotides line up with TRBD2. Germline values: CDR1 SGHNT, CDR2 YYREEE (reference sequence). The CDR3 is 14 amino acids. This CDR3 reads CASGLGAGGDEQYF. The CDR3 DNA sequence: TGTGCCAGCGGCTTAGGAGCGGGGGGAGACGAGCAGTACTTC.

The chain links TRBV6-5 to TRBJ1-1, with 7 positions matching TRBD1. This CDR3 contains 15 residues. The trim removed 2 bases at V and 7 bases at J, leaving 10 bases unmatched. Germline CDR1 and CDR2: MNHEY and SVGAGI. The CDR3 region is CASSYTIPGQNEAFF. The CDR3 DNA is TGTGCCAGCAGTTACACTATTCCGGGACAGAATGAAGCTTTCTTT.

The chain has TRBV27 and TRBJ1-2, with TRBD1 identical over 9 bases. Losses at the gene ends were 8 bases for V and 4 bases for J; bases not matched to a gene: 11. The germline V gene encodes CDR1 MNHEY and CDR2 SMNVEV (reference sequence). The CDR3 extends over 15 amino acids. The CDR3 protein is CASGSGTGSRYGYTF. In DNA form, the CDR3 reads TGTGCCAGCGGCTCCGGGACAGGGTCACGCTATGGCTACACCTTC.

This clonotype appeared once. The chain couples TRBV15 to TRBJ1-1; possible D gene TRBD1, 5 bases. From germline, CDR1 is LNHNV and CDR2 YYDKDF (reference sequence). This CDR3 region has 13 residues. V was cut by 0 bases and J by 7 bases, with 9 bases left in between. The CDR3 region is CATSRDRDGEAFF. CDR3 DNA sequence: TGTGCCACCAGCAGAGATCGGGACGGTGAAGCTTTCTTT.

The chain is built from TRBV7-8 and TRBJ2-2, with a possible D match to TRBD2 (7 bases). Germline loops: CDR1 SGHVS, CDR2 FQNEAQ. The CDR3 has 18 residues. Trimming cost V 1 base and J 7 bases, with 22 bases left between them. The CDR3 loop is CASSLGVSGGAGGGELFF. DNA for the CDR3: TGTGCCAGCAGCTTAGGGGTGTCGGGGGGCGCCGGTGGCGGGGAGCTGTTTTTT.

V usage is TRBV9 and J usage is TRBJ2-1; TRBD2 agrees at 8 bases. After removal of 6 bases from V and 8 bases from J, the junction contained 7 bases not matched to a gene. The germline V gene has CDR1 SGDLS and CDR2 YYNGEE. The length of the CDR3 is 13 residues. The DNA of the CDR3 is TGTGCCAGCACCCGCGGGGGGTCTGATGAGCAGTTCTTC. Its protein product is CASTRGGSDEQFF.

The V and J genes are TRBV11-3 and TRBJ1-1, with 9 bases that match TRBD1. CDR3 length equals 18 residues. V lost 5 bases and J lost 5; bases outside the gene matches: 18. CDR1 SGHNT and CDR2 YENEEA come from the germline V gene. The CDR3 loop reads CASSPRGTGLGGRTEAFF. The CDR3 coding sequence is TGTGCCAGCAGCCCTAGAGGGACAGGGCTAGGAGGGAGGACTGAAGCTTTCTTT.

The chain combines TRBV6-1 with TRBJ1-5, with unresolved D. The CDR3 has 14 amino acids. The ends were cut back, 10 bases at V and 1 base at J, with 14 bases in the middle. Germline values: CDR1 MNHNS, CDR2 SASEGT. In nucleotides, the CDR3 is TGTGCCACCGGAGGGCGGTTCAGCAATCAGCCCCAGCATTTT. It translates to CATGGRFSNQPQHF.

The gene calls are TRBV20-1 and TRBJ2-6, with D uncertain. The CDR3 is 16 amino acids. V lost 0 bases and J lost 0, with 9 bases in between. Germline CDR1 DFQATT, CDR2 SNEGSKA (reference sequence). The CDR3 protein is CSARDTGYSGANVLTF. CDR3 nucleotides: TGCAGTGCTAGAGATACCGGGTACTCTGGGGCCAACGTCCTGACTTTC.

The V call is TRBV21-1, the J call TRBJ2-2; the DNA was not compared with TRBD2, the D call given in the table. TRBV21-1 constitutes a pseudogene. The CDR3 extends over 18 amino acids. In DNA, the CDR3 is TGTGCCAGCAGCCCCCGGACTAGCGGGGGAAAGAACACCGGGGAGCTGTTTTTT. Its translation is CASSPRTSGGKNTGELFF.

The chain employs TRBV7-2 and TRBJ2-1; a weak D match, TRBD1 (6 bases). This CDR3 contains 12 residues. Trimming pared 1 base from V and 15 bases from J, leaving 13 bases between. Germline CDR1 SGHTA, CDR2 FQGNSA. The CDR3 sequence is CASSLDTTGRFF. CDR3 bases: TGTGCCAGCAGCTTAGACACGACAGGCCGGTTCTTC. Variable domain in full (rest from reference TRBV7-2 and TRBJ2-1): GAGVSQSPSNKVTEKGKDVELRCDPISGHTALYWYRQSLGQGLEFLIYFQGNSAPDKSGLPSDRFSAERTGGSVSTLTIQRTQQEDSAVYLCASSLDTTGRFFGPGTRLTVL.

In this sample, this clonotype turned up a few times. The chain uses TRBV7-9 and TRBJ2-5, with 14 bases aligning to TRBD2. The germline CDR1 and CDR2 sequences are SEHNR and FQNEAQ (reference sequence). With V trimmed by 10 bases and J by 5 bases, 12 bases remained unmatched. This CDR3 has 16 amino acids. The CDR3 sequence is CATQETSGGAWETQYF. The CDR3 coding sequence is TGTGCCACTCAAGAGACTAGCGGGGGGGCCTGGGAGACCCAGTACTTC.

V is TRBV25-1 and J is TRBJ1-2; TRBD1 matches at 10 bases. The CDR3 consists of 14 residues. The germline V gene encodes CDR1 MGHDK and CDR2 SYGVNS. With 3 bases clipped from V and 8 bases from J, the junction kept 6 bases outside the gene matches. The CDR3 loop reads CASSDRQGASGYTF. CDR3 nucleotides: TGTGCCAGCAGTGACCGACAGGGGGCTAGCGGCTACACCTTC.

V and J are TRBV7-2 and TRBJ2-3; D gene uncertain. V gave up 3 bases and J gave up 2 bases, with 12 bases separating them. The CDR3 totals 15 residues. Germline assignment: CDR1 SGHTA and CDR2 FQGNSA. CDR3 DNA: TGTGCCAGCAGCTTGGGTATCCAACTCACAGATACGCAGTATTTT. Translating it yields CASSLGIQLTDTQYF.

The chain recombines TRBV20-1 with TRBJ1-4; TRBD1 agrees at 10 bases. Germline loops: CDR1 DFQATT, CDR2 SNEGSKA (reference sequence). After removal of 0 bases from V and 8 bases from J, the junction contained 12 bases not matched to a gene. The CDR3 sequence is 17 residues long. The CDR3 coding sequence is TGCAGTGCTAGAGATGGTGCATGGACAGGGGGTACCGAAAAACTGTTTTTT. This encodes CSARDGAWTGGTEKLFF.

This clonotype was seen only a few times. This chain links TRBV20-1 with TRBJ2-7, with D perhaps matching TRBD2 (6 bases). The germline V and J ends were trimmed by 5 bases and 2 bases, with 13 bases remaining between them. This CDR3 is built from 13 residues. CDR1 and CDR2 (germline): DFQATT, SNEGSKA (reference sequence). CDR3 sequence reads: CSAVRDSTYEQYF. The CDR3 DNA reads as TGCAGTGCTGTTAGGGACTCTACCTACGAGCAGTACTTC.